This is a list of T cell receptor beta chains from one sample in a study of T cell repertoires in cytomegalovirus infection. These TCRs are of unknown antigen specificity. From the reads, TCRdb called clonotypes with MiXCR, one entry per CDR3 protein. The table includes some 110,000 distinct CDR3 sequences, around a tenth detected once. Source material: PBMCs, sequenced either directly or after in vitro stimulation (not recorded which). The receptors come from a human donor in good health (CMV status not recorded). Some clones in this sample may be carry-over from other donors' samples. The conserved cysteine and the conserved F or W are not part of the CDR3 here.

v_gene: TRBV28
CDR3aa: ASSLTLGGGSYEQY

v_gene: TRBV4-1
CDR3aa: ASSHSSGNNEQF

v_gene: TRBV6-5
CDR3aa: ASREIAGGTDTQY

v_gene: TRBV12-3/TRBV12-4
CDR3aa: ASSSTEIYEQY

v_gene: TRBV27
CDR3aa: ASSLRARGINQPQH

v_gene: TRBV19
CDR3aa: ASSIRTGRNTGELF

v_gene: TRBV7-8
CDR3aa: ASSLDWENEQF

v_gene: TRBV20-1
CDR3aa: SAEDRRLVNEQF

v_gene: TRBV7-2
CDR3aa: ASSFGGYNEQF

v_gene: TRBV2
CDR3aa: ASRAIQGVRAEAF

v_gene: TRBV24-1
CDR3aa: ATSDFGSEAF

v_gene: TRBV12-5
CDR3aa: ASGSGVIGNTIY

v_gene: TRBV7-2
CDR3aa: ASSDRVGQETQY

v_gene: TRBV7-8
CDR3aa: ASSLSGHNQPQH

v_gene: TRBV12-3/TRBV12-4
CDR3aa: ASSFAGYHEQY

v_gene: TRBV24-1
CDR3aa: ATSDPRDRGRRDTQY

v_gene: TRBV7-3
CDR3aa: ASSLTRITGELF

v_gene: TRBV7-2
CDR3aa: ASSFSGRRETQY

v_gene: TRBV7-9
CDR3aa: ASSPDIQELF

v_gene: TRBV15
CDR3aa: ATSRPGTGVNGYT

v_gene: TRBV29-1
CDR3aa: SATRGRANTEAF

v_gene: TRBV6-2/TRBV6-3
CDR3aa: ASSYRTSGTGQETQY

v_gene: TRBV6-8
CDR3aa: VSSPGWTSGRGQF

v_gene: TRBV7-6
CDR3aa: ASSDVSGEAF

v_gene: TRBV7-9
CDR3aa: ASSRLLAGTASGNTIY

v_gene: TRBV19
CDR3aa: ASSMALGYT

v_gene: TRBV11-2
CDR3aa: ASSLVRTSGNTGELF

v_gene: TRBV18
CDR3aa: ASSGQGDNTGELF

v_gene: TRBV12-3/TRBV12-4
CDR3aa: ASSFIATPSPANYGYT

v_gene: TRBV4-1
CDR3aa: ASSPKPQGTDSSYEQY

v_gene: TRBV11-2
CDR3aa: ASSFGGGQPQH

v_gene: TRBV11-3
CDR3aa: ASSLTSGNVNEQF

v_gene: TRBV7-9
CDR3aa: ASRFWTGGRMDTQY

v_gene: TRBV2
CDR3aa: ASSRTQTGGLGYT

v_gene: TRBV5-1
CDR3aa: ASSLDGSGTGELF

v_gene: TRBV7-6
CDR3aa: ASSLVSGVSDTQY

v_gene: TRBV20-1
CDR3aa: SANRGLAGGPPY

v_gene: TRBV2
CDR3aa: ASNAGYSYNEQF

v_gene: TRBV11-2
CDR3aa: ASSFLASGGELF

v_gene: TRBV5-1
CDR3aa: ASSLSPGADYGYT

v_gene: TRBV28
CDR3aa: ASIQGEAGYT

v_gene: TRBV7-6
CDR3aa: ASSPPSGRLSGANVLT

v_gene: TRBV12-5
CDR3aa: ASGLVLGQGRDTQY

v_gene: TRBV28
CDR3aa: ASILGTANTGELF

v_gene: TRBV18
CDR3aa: ASSPFFRLAGEEQF

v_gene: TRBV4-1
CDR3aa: ASSHIQGRYGYT

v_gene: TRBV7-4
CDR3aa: ASSLTPSYEQY

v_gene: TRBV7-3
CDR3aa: ASSLTGRDTEAF

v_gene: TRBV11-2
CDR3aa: ASSLEWSSRETQY

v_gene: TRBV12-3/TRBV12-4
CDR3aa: ASSLNDRAMNTEAF

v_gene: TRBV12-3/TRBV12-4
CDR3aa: ASTDERKFNEQF

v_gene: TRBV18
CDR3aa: ASSPGDSYEQY

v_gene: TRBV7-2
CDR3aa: ASSLVVSRDEQY

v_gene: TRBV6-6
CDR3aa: ASSAGLQY

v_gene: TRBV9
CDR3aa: ASSVDGRQDTQY